Below, one T cell receptor (beta chain) is given with its context. RNA amounts of roughly 0.5 to 1 ug underwent reverse transcription with random hexamers. Amplification of TCR beta CDR3 across 54 Vbeta and 13 Jbeta was performed with immunoSEQ multiplex PCR. TCRdb independently ran MiXCR on the immunoSEQ multiplex PCR reads; one entry per CDR3 protein. Counted here are about 100,000 distinct CDR3 sequences, 90% to 95% occurring once; the ten biggest clones make up approximately 0.31%. The data stem from a study of CD8 T cells in Susac syndrome. V was shortened by 5 bases and J by 2 bases, with 7 bases between the two germline ends. CDR1 DFQATT and CDR2 SNEGSKA come from the germline V gene (reference sequence). The CDR3 runs 12 residues. Controls matched for sex and age were healthy donors.

This chain uses TRBV20-1 with TRBJ1-5; D is uncertain. The origin of this receptor is a human donor in good health. The sequenced sample was CD8+ T cells from PBMCs. The DNA of the CDR3 is TGCAGTGCTCACAGTGGCAATCAGCCCCAGCATTTT. Translated, it gives CSAHSGNQPQHF.